A single sample gave rise to the 15 T cell receptor beta chains below, sequenced in a study of T-cell memory formation after mild COVID-19. A single record per CDR3 protein comes from TCRdb applying MiXCR to the 5' RACE reads. Found here are over 300,000 distinct CDR3 sequences, about 20% of them singletons; the top ten hold around 20%. Sequencing was performed on PBMCs or a T cell subset sorted from them (not recorded which). These receptors originate from a young man who had mild COVID-19 (a few samples of this study predate the infection). Cell type and time point are not known.

This clonotype was counted many times. This sequence joins TRBV18 and TRBJ2-5; no definite D call. Germline V CDR1 and CDR2: KGHSH, LQKENI. The CDR3 covers 13 residues. V lost 3 bases and J 2 bases, leaving 7 bases between the germline ends. The CDR3 coding sequence is TGTGCCAGCTCACCGGTCGGTCAAGAGACCCAGTACTTC. Encoded protein: CASSPVGQETQYF.

This clonotype occurred a few times. V gene TRBV5-1 combines with J gene TRBJ1-4, with a possible D match to TRBD1 (6 bases). V shed 4 bases and J shed 6 bases, with 13 bases lying between them. CDR1 and CDR2 from the germline V gene are SGHRS and YFSETQ. The CDR3 covers 14 residues. The DNA for the CDR3 is TGCGCCAGCAGCCTCCGGGACATCGATGAAAAACTGTTTTTT. It encodes CASSLRDIDEKLFF.

The chain links TRBV5-1 to TRBJ2-2, with TRBD2 matching over 9 bases. V was clipped by 4 bases and J by 0 bases; unmatched bases: 7. Germline loops: CDR1 SGHRS, CDR2 YFSETQ. The CDR3 consists of 17 residues. CDR3: CASSQYLAGTNTGELFF. In nucleotides, the CDR3 is TGCGCCAGCAGCCAATACCTAGCGGGGACGAACACCGGGGAGCTGTTTTTT.

This clonotype showed up just a few times. The V gene is TRBV4-2, the J gene TRBJ2-4; D uncertain. Germline V gene sequence: CDR1 LGHNA, CDR2 YNFKEQ. CDR3 length: 15 residues. Trimming cost V 0 bases and J 7 bases, with 13 bases left between them. Here the CDR3 DNA reads TGTGCCAGCAGCCAAGATCAATGGGGTCGGAACATTCAGTACTTC. It codes for CASSQDQWGRNIQYF.

This chain uses TRBV7-9 with TRBJ2-1; TRBD2 matches 8 bases. The CDR3 runs 17 residues. Trimming removed 0 bases from V and 5 bases from J; junction bases left unmatched: 9. The germline gives CDR1 SEHNR, CDR2 FQNEAQ (reference sequence). The CDR3 sequence: CASSLALRAGGHNEQFF. The DNA for the CDR3 is TGTGCCAGCAGCTTAGCCCTGCGGGCGGGGGGACACAATGAGCAGTTCTTC.

CDR3 bases: TGTGCCAGCAGCCCGCGACAGGGTGGCCAAGAGACCCAGTACTTC. The encoded protein is CASSPRQGGQETQYF. This sequence joins TRBV5-4 and TRBJ2-5; 7 bases match TRBD1. The length of the CDR3 is 15 residues. Trimming removed 4 bases from V and 1 base from J; junction bases left unmatched: 7. Germline V lookup: CDR1 SGHNT, CDR2 YYREEE (reference sequence).

The chain couples TRBV5-1 to TRBJ1-1; D might be TRBD1 (6 bases). CDR1 and CDR2 (germline): SGHRS, YFSETQ. Trimming pared 2 bases from V and 4 bases from J, leaving 9 bases between. This CDR3 comprises 13 residues. The CDR3 DNA sequence: TGCGCCAGCAGCTTCGGGGGGCTCACTGAAGCTTTCTTT. As protein: CASSFGGLTEAFF.

This clonotype was recorded a few times. The chain carries TRBV28 and TRBJ2-3, with TRBD1 as a possible D gene (6 bases). Germline assignment: CDR1 MDHEN and CDR2 SYDVKM. V dropped 6 bases and J dropped 5 bases, with 12 bases sitting between them. The CDR3 is 13 residues long. The CDR3: CASRPTGRDTQYF. The CDR3, as DNA: TGTGCCAGCAGGCCCACAGGGCGAGATACGCAGTATTTT.

The chain has TRBV12-3 or TRBV12-4 and TRBJ1-1; TRBD1 might be the D (5 bases). The V gene lost 4 bases and the J gene lost 1 base, with 16 bases spanning the gap. The CDR3 runs to 16 residues. CDR3 protein: CASSSPGWRGNTEAFF. The CDR3 region has the DNA TGTGCCAGCAGTTCACCAGGGTGGAGGGGGAACACTGAAGCTTTCTTT.

There are a few counts of this clonotype. This chain uses TRBV15 with TRBJ2-3, with 12 nucleotides matching TRBD2. The ends lost 1 base at V and 0 bases at J; junction bases unmatched: 2. The germline V gene encodes CDR1 LNHNV and CDR2 YYDKDF (reference sequence). The CDR3 extends over 17 amino acids. CDR3 bases: TGTGCCACCAGCAGAGGGACTAGCGGGGAAAGCACAGATACGCAGTATTTT. Translated: CATSRGTSGESTDTQYF.

The chain uses TRBV12-3 or TRBV12-4 and TRBJ2-1, with D tentatively TRBD2 (5 bases). The CDR3 length is 13 residues. V was trimmed by 3 bases and J by 8 bases, leaving 11 bases between them. In nucleotides, the CDR3 is TGTGCCAGCAGTTTCGGGCTAGCCGATGAGCAGTTCTTC. Protein product: CASSFGLADEQFF.

In nucleotides, the CDR3 is TGCGCCAGCCCGCGGGGGTATCGGAGCTCCTACAATGAGCAGTTCTTC. Translation gives CASPRGYRSSYNEQFF. The chain uses TRBV10-2 and TRBJ2-1; TRBD2 aligns across 7 bases. Germline CDR1 is WSHSY and CDR2 is SAAADI. V lost 8 bases, J lost 0 bases, and 10 bases stayed unmatched. This CDR3 has 16 amino acids.

The chain couples TRBV4-2 to TRBJ2-1; 16 bases map to TRBD2. Per the germline V gene, CDR1 is LGHNA and CDR2 is YNFKEQ. CDR3 length: 18 residues. V lost 4 bases, J lost 8 bases, and 11 bases stayed unmatched. For the CDR3, the DNA is TGTGCCAGCAGCCGGGCCGGGACTAGCGGGGGGGCCTGGGATGAGCAGTTCTTC. Amino acid sequence: CASSRAGTSGGAWDEQFF.

The chain recombines TRBV4-3 with TRBJ2-3, with 8 bases that match TRBD2. CDR1 LGHNA and CDR2 YSLEER come from the germline V gene. V trimming: 5 bases; J trimming: 0 bases; junction bases outside the gene matches: 7. The CDR3 length is 16 residues. The CDR3 DNA is TGCGCCAGCAGCGAGAGACTAGCGACCAGCACAGATACGCAGTATTTT. Protein product: CASSERLATSTDTQYF.

This clonotype was found a few times. The V gene is TRBV30, the J gene TRBJ2-1; 8 bases align to TRBD2. The V gene's germline CDR1 is GTSNPN and CDR2 SVGIG (reference sequence). The CDR3 is made up of 13 amino acids. V was pared by 0 bases and J by 6 bases, with 1 base of the junction left unmatched. This CDR3 is CAWSVSGVNEQFF. The CDR3 DNA is TGTGCCTGGAGTGTTAGCGGGGTCAATGAGCAGTTCTTC. The variable domain in full, with the rest retrieved from reference TRBV30 and TRBJ2-1, is SQTIHQWPATLVQPVGSPLSLECTVEGTSNPNLYWYRQAAGRGLQLLFYSVGIGQISSEVPQNLSASRPQDRQFILSSKKLLLSDSGFYLCAWSVSGVNEQFFGPGTRLTVL.